This is a list of T cell receptor beta chains from one sample in a study of Graves' ophthalmopathy and Graves' hyperthyroidism. TCRdb analysed the multiplex PCR reads with MiXCR anew, one entry per CDR3 protein. The data hold over a million distinct CDR3 sequences, with 35% to 40% observed a single time. What was sequenced was peripheral blood or thyroid tissue (not recorded which). All receptors come from an adult man with Graves' hyperthyroidism. CDR3s leave out the opening cysteine and the closing phenylalanine or tryptophan.

CDR3,V,J
ASSMYARPEAF,TRBV19,TRBJ1-1
ASSPRTGSDKKLF,TRBV7-9,TRBJ1-4
ASSIPGQGAYGYT,TRBV7-2,TRBJ1-2
ASSEQGYTEAF,TRBV19,TRBJ1-1
ASSLGSLAHEQY,TRBV5-1,TRBJ2-7
AISEERTYGYT,TRBV10-3,TRBJ1-2
ASSSGASETQY,TRBV25-1,TRBJ2-5
ASSRGQNSYEQY,TRBV7-2,TRBJ2-7
ASSFSGGARETQY,TRBV28,TRBJ2-5
ASSEPGSPLDRGVGYT,TRBV10-2,TRBJ1-2
SATPPGLGEGGNSPLH,TRBV20-1,TRBJ1-6
ASSYSSQGATEAF,TRBV6-5,TRBJ1-1
AGSGQGVRLYGHT,TRBV10-2,TRBJ1-2
ASSLVAGISQPQH,TRBV7-2,TRBJ1-5
ASSLRARSGGSQH,TRBV7-8,TRBJ1-5
ASRVETQY,TRBV2,TRBJ2-5
ASGGGKPQH,TRBV6-5,TRBJ1-5
ASRIVAASYEQY,TRBV6-5,TRBJ2-7
ASSGSGTGTGELF,TRBV7-2,TRBJ2-2
ASSQQQGSYGYT,TRBV3-1,TRBJ1-2
ASSVAATMNTEAF,TRBV9,TRBJ1-1
ASSLSGTGTGYT,TRBV7-9,TRBJ1-2
ASSSGQPGGETQY,TRBV19,TRBJ2-5
ASTLRGQRVSNQPQH,TRBV6-5,TRBJ1-5
SAIGRVVYGYT,TRBV20-1,TRBJ1-2
ASSYSVRTIGSDSPLH,TRBV6-5,TRBJ1-6
AISTGTGWNEQY,TRBV10-3,TRBJ2-7
ASGGINTGELF,TRBV2,TRBJ2-2
ASSLDDSFNQPQH,TRBV7-6,TRBJ1-5
ASSRGSFNTEAF,TRBV7-9,TRBJ1-1
ASSLSRSANQPQH,TRBV7-3,TRBJ1-5
ASSAGVGFGNYGYT,TRBV25-1,TRBJ1-2
ASSLDRKGTQY,TRBV7-2,TRBJ2-5
ASTDLGQEEGYT,TRBV5-1,TRBJ1-2
ASSRLQPPYEQY,TRBV28,TRBJ2-7
ASMGRADYEQY,TRBV19,TRBJ2-7
ASSFPNWREAF,TRBV12-3/TRBV12-4,TRBJ1-1
ASSFVFGDSPLH,TRBV12-3/TRBV12-4,TRBJ1-6
ASSQGSMGQETQY,TRBV7-2,TRBJ2-5
ASSQAGHLYGYT,TRBV4-1,TRBJ1-2
ATGKGGTTASGELF,TRBV10-3,TRBJ2-2
SVADSRNQPQH,TRBV29-1,TRBJ1-5
SVQGDRDIPYEQY,TRBV29-1,TRBJ2-7
ASKEGLGNSPLH,TRBV2,TRBJ1-6
ASSYGLSGYT,TRBV10-2,TRBJ1-2
STLAGGPPYEQY,TRBV20-1,TRBJ2-7
ASSHRSGGTDTQY,TRBV5-1,TRBJ2-3
ATSRVTATGETQY,TRBV15,TRBJ2-5
SVVLVTRSGNTIY,TRBV29-1,TRBJ1-3
ASSFQGNTKAF,TRBV11-2,TRBJ1-1
ASSETPRWSADTQY,TRBV2,TRBJ2-3
ASSRGQEETQY,TRBV11-3,TRBJ2-5
ASSLQGQETQY,TRBV5-1,TRBJ2-5
ASSFGANYEQY,TRBV12-3/TRBV12-4,TRBJ2-7
ASSFWTGGRYEQF,TRBV7-9,TRBJ2-1